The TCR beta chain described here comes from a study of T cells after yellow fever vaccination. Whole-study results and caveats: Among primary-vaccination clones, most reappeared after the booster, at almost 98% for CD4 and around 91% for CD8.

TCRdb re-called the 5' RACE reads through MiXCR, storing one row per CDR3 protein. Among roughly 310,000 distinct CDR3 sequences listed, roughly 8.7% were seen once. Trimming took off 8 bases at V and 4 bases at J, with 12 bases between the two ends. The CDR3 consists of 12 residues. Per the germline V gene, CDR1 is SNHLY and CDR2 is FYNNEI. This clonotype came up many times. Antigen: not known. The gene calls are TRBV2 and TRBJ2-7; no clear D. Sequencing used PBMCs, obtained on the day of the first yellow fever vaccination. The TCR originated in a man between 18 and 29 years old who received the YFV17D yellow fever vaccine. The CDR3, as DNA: TGTGCCAGCGAAGTACAAAGATACGAGCAGTACTTC. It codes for CASEVQRYEQYF.